This T cell receptor (beta chain) stems from a study of blood T cell repertoires in COVID-19. Assay used: immunoSEQ multiplex PCR; TCRdb lists only in-frame clones, some missing. The repertoire has some 190,000 clones, around 80% of them found once; the top ten carry approximately 15%. The CDR3 is 14 amino acids. Germline-derived CDR1 and CDR2 are LGHNA and YSLEER. Deletions cut 0 bases from V and 8 bases from J, with 11 bases between. Within 2 weeks before study entry, exposed participants met a COVID-19 case. This TCR came from a man aged 60 to 75 who had been exposed to COVID-19. Material: PBMCs or T cells enriched from blood (not recorded which). The V call is TRBV4-3, the J call TRBJ1-3; D might be TRBD1 (5 bases). CDR3 in amino acids: CASSQERGRYTIYF. CDR3 bases: TGCGCCAGCAGCCAAGAAAGGGGAAGGTACACCATATATTTT.